This T cell receptor (beta chain) stems from a study of cytomegalovirus exposure and HLA in healthy donors. Study summary: Previous work identified 117 million unique TCR beta sequences from 150 million to 200 million T cells. Study outcomes and limitations: An analysis was carried out at a later point. It showed that HLA-associated TCR beta chains were more clonally expanded than equally common non-associated chains.

In the PCR, 60 Vbeta and 13 Jbeta primers were used. The assay was immunoSEQ multiplex PCR, and TCRdb's table has in-frame clones only and misses some. The sample holds a few hundred thousand clones, about three quarters seen once. CDR1 and CDR2 (germline): SGHTA, FQGNSA. J was trimmed by 6 bases and V by 4 bases; bases with no gene match: 3. The CDR3 has 13 residues. Donors consisted of healthy bone marrow donors. In the case of this clone: The target antigen is unknown.

Sequencing input: PBMCs. The source of this sequence is a man aged 40-50 years in good health and CMV-seronegative. The chain employs TRBV7-2 and TRBJ1-2; 9 bases align to TRBD1. In DNA form, the CDR3 reads TGTGCCAGCAGCTCGGGACAGGGAGATGGCTACACCTTC. As protein: CASSSGQGDGYTF.